Following are 22 T cell receptor beta chains from one sample sequenced in a study of T cell repertoires in cytomegalovirus infection. Each CDR3 protein is one row after TCRdb ran MiXCR on the reads. The table lists approximately 750,000 distinct CDR3 sequences, roughly a third of them singletons. The sample comprised PBMCs. The receptors come from a human donor in good health (CMV status not recorded). Some clones in this sample may be carry-over from other donors' samples.

The chain uses TRBV5-1 and TRBJ2-7; D may match TRBD1 or TRBD2 (5 bases each). V was shortened by 8 bases and J by 2 bases, with 23 bases between the two germline ends. The CDR3 loop spans 16 amino acids. From germline, CDR1 is SGHRS and CDR2 YFSETQ. In nucleotides, the CDR3 is TGCGCCAGTATACCGGGACCGAGGTCCCCTACCTACGAGCAGTACTTC. It encodes CASIPGPRSPTYEQYF.

This chain connects TRBV11-2 to TRBJ1-1; D remains unclear. Trimming took 0 bases from V and 8 from J, leaving 10 bases between them. The CDR3 spans 13 residues. CDR1 and CDR2 from the germline V gene are SGHAT and FQNNGV. The CDR3 is CASSLDLGGEAFF. The CDR3 nucleotides are TGTGCCAGCAGCTTAGATCTGGGTGGCGAAGCTTTCTTT. The full variable domain, rest sourced from reference TRBV11-2 and TRBJ1-1, is EAGVAQSPRYKIIEKRQSVAFWCNPISGHATLYWYQQILGQGPKLLIQFQNNGVVDDSQLPKDRFSAERLKGVDSTLKIQPAKLEDSAVYLCASSLDLGGEAFFGQGTRLTVV.

This clonotype was recorded a few times. This chain uses TRBV12-3 or TRBV12-4 with TRBJ1-2, with 12 positions matching TRBD1. V trimming: 5 bases; J trimming: 10 bases; junction bases outside the gene matches: 8. The CDR3 covers 14 residues. Here the CDR3 reads CASSLGDRGRAYTF. The CDR3 coding sequence is TGTGCCAGCAGTCTAGGGGACAGGGGGCGAGCCTACACCTTC.

Only a few counts were recorded for this clonotype. The rearrangement links TRBV28 to TRBJ2-3; D remains ambiguous. There are 14 residues in the CDR3. The germline V and J ends were trimmed by 5 bases and 1 base, with 10 bases remaining between them. The germline gives CDR1 MDHEN, CDR2 SYDVKM. The CDR3 coding sequence is TGTGCCAGCAGTCAGCCTAGGGGCACAGATACGCAGTATTTT. This codes for CASSQPRGTDTQYF. Using reference TRBV28 and TRBJ2-3 for the parts outside the CDR3, the full variable domain is DVKVTQSSRYLVKRTGEKVFLECVQDMDHENMFWYRQDPGLGLRLIYFSYDVKMKEKGDIPEGYSVSREKKERFSLILESASTNQTSMYLCASSQPRGTDTQYFGPGTRLTVL.

DNA for the CDR3: TGTGCCAGCAGCACCCTAGGCTCCGGGGAGCTGTTTTTT. This encodes CASSTLGSGELFF. The chain joins TRBV12-3 or TRBV12-4 to TRBJ2-2, with D hard to call. The length of the CDR3 is 13 residues. The V and J ends lost 6 bases and 6 bases respectively, with 11 bases between them.

The sample holds one count of this clonotype. This chain joins TRBV11-2 and TRBJ1-3; D unresolved. Between the trimmed V and J ends, which lost 3 bases and 0 bases, there was a span of 9 bases. This CDR3 is 15 amino acids long. Germline CDR1 and CDR2: SGHAT and FQNNGV. This CDR3 is CASSLALPSGNTIYF. CDR3 coding DNA: TGTGCCAGCAGCTTGGCTCTACCCTCTGGAAACACCATATATTTT.

A word on this clonotype: The junction departs from germline at one end; a sequencing error may be responsible. The chain couples TRBV14 to TRBJ2-2, with TRBD2 matching over 7 bases. The CDR3 totals 14 residues. Germline loops: CDR1 SGHDN, CDR2 FVKESK. The CDR3 sequence is CASSTSGITVELFF. The CDR3 coding sequence is TGTGCCAGCAGTACAAGCGGGATAACCGTGGAGCTGTTTTTT.

V usage is TRBV18 and J usage is TRBJ1-5, with unresolved D. The germline V gene encodes CDR1 KGHSH and CDR2 LQKENI. The length of the CDR3 is 15 residues. Trimming removed 3 bases from V and 3 bases from J, with 12 bases in between. The CDR3 sequence: CASSPAGGDNQPQHF. Here the CDR3 DNA reads TGTGCCAGCTCACCCGCTGGCGGGGACAATCAGCCCCAGCATTTT.

This clonotype was observed many times. The genes are TRBV7-8 and TRBJ1-5; TRBD1 is a possible D gene (6 bases). With 2 bases removed from V and 3 bases from J, the gap between germline ends came to 11 bases. From germline, CDR1 is SGHVS and CDR2 FQNEAQ. The CDR3 contains 15 residues. The CDR3 nucleotides are TGTGCCAGCAGCTTATTAGGGACAATCAATCAGCCCCAGCATTTT. The encoded protein is CASSLLGTINQPQHF.

This chain uses TRBV28 with TRBJ2-7; D ambiguous. The CDR3 is 15 amino acids. V gave up 2 bases and J gave up 7 bases, with 18 bases separating them. CDR1 and CDR2 (germline): MDHEN, SYDVKM. The CDR3 sequence: CASSLLGIESGEQYF. The CDR3 DNA sequence: TGTGCCAGCAGTTTACTAGGGATCGAAAGTGGAGAGCAGTACTTC.

The CDR3 DNA follows: TGTGCCAGCAGTGTTAGCGGGAGGGCCGAGGAGCAGTTCTTC. This encodes CASSVSGRAEEQFF. The chain combines TRBV28 with TRBJ2-1, with 11 positions matching TRBD2. CDR1 and CDR2 from the germline V gene are MDHEN and SYDVKM. The CDR3 length is 14 residues. V was pared by 5 bases and J by 10 bases, with 7 bases of the junction left unmatched.

The V gene is TRBV6-1, the J gene TRBJ1-1; D remains ambiguous. This CDR3 has 13 amino acids. Trimming took 5 bases from V and 0 from J, leaving 7 bases between them. CDR1 and CDR2 from the germline V gene are MNHNS and SASEGT. CDR3 in amino acids: CASSQVMNTEAFF. The CDR3 DNA reads TGTGCCAGCAGTCAGGTAATGAACACTGAAGCTTTCTTT.

Turning to this clonotype: At one of its ends the junction is not consistent with the germline gene, which may arise from a read error. The V call is TRBV20-1, the J call TRBJ2-3; TRBD2 is a possible D gene (5 bases). This CDR3 comprises 15 residues. CDR1 and CDR2 (germline): DFQATT, SNEGSKA (reference sequence). The DNA for the CDR3 is TGCAGTTCTAGCCACCGTTCCGCCGGCACAGATACGCAGTATTTT. Translation gives CSSSHRSAGTDTQYF.

V and J are TRBV19 and TRBJ1-1; D is undetermined. CDR3 size: 15 residues. The germline V gene has CDR1 LNHDA and CDR2 SQIVND (reference sequence). Between the trimmed V and J ends, which lost 6 bases and 1 base, there was a span of 15 bases. In DNA, the CDR3 is TGTGCCAGTAGCCTACTCTTGTCGGCGAACACTGAAGCTTTCTTT. As protein: CASSLLLSANTEAFF.

In its sample, this clonotype was seen a few times. The genes are TRBV5-1 and TRBJ2-1; TRBD2 matches 11 bases. The CDR3 runs 22 residues. Germline trimming cut 2 bases from V and 0 bases from J; bases unmatched to any gene: 19. Germline-derived CDR1 and CDR2 are SGHRS and YFSETQ. CDR3 in amino acids: CASSLARGPTSGDGDSYNEQFF. CDR3 coding DNA: TGCGCCAGCAGCTTAGCCAGGGGTCCGACTAGCGGGGATGGGGACTCCTACAATGAGCAGTTCTTC. Together with reference TRBV5-1 and TRBJ2-1, the CDR3 gives the full variable domain: KAGVTQTPRYLIKTRGQQVTLSCSPISGHRSVSWYQQTPGQGLQFLFEYFSETQRNKGNFPGRFSGRQFSNSRSEMNVSTLELGDSALYLCASSLARGPTSGDGDSYNEQFFGPGTRLTVL.

This clonotype has only a few counts. The CDR3 here is CASSSRTGRGFTEAFF. DNA of the CDR3: TGTGCCAGCAGCTCTCGGACAGGGAGGGGGTTTACTGAAGCTTTCTTT. V gene TRBV5-6 combines with J gene TRBJ1-1, with 8 nucleotides matching TRBD1. The trim removed 3 bases at V and 5 bases at J, leaving 12 bases unmatched. Per the germline V gene, CDR1 is SGHDT and CDR2 is YYEEEE. The CDR3 is 16 amino acids.

The rearrangement uses TRBV12-3 or TRBV12-4 and TRBJ1-1; no definite D call. CDR3 length: 11 residues. Trimming cost V 6 bases and J 10 bases, with 12 bases left between them. CDR3 DNA sequence: TGTGCCAGCAGAATCGGGGTTAGAGCTTTCTTT. Protein sequence: CASRIGVRAFF.

This clonotype has at least ten counts. The gene calls are TRBV7-9 and TRBJ1-5; 7 bases are a match to TRBD1. The V gene's germline CDR1 is SEHNR and CDR2 FQNEAQ (reference sequence). The CDR3 consists of 14 residues. Trimming cost V 5 bases and J 4 bases; bases outside gene matches: 5. CDR3: CASSTNRGNQPQHF. CDR3 nucleotide sequence: TGTGCCAGCAGCACTAACAGGGGAAATCAGCCCCAGCATTTT.

The sample holds a few counts of this clonotype. The V gene is TRBV20-1, the J gene TRBJ2-1, with D perhaps assigned TRBD1 or TRBD2 (5 bases each). This CDR3 has 16 amino acids. In germline, CDR1 is DFQATT, CDR2 SNEGSKA (reference sequence). The V and J ends lost 0 bases and 6 bases respectively, with 18 bases between them. CDR3 DNA sequence: TGCAGTGCTAGAGATCTGACGGGACGCCTAATCAATGAGCAGTTCTTC. The encoded protein is CSARDLTGRLINEQFF.

This clonotype was detected a few times. The chain employs TRBV12-3 or TRBV12-4 and TRBJ1-2, with unresolved D. CDR3 length equals 13 residues. V lost 3 bases and J lost 4, with 9 bases in between. Here the CDR3 reads CASSFGWGYGYTF. CDR3 nucleotide sequence: TGTGCCAGCAGTTTTGGTTGGGGCTATGGCTACACCTTC.

This sequence joins TRBV6-2 or TRBV6-3 and TRBJ2-1; 14 bases align to TRBD2. There are 17 residues in the CDR3. In germline, CDR1 is MNHEY, CDR2 SVGEGT. The V gene end was trimmed by 6 bases and the J gene end by 7 bases; junction bases not matched to a gene: 11. The DNA for the CDR3 is TGTGCCAGCAGATCCGGGACTAGCGGGAGAAGAGGGAATGAGCAGTTCTTC. It codes for CASRSGTSGRRGNEQFF.

The CDR3 nucleotides are TGTGCCAGCAGCTTAGGTGACAGGCAAATCCAGCCCCAGCATTTT. Translated: CASSLGDRQIQPQHF. The J gene is TRBJ1-5, the V gene TRBV7-8; a weak D match, TRBD1 (6 bases). Germline assignment: CDR1 SGHVS and CDR2 FQNEAQ. CDR3 length: 15 amino acids. Deletions cut 1 base from V and 7 bases from J, with 14 bases between.